The 5 T cell receptor beta chains presented below share a single source sample, sequenced in a study of regulatory T cells in long-lasting Graves disease. CDR3 regions were amplified by Arm-PCR using iRepertoire HTBI primers to build TCR beta libraries. Each CDR3 protein gets one entry after TCRdb re-called the multiplex PCR reads with MiXCR. Among about 200,000 distinct CDR3 sequences listed, around 19% were seen once. Time point given: newly diagnosed GD, antithyroid drugs for less than 3 months. The TCR library was made from RNA that had been extracted from PBMCs in TRIzol. These data were also filed under a second study, of T cells in Graves' hyperthyroidism and ophthalmopathy.

The sample was peripheral blood mononuclear cells (PBMCs), taken at new diagnosis, from a patient treated with antithyroid drugs. Receptors were obtained from a woman aged 30 to 39 with Graves disease.

This clonotype has just a few counts. One end of the junction does not line up with germline, which may come from a read error. CDR3: CASRAQENTEAFF. In DNA, the CDR3 is TGTGCTAGCAGGGCTCAGGAGAACACTGAAGCTTTCTTT. This sequence joins TRBV7-7 and TRBJ1-1; D perhaps matches TRBD1 (5 bases). This CDR3 is 13 amino acids long. The V gene's germline CDR1 is SSHAT and CDR2 FNYEAQ (reference sequence).

This clonotype was counted ten times or more. V gene TRBV11-2 combines with J gene TRBJ2-7; D perhaps matches TRBD1 (6 bases). This CDR3 has 14 amino acids. The ends were cut back, 5 bases at V and 4 bases at J, with 15 bases in the middle. The germline gives CDR1 SGHAT, CDR2 FQNNGV. The CDR3 DNA follows: TGTGCCAGCAGCACCAACCGGACAGCATACGAGCAGTACTTC. Its protein is CASSTNRTAYEQYF. The whole variable domain, remainder taken from reference TRBV11-2 and TRBJ2-7, is EAGVAQSPRYKIIEKRQSVAFWCNPISGHATLYWYQQILGQGPKLLIQFQNNGVVDDSQLPKDRFSAERLKGVDSTLKIQPAKLEDSAVYLCASSTNRTAYEQYFGPGTRLTVT.

This clonotype has more than one count but fewer than ten. Since the CDR3 does not end with the conserved phenylalanine or tryptophan, this likely comes from a read error. J is TRBJ2-7 and V is TRBV7-6, with D possibly called TRBD1 or TRBD2 (5 bases each). CDR3 size: 15 residues. Germline V lookup: CDR1 SGHVS, CDR2 FNYEAQ. V lost 1 base and J 3 bases, leaving 13 bases between the germline ends. CDR3 DNA: TGTGCCAGCAGCTTAGGGGGGACGGGGCACTACGAGCAGTACCCC. Protein product: CASSLGGTGHYEQYP.

The chain joins TRBV5-1 to TRBJ1-1; D remains unclear. The CDR3 length is 14 residues. With 1 base removed from V and 0 bases from J, the gap between germline ends came to 7 bases. Germline CDR1 is SGHRS and CDR2 is YFSETQ. The CDR3 protein is CASSLLSVNTEAFF. The CDR3, as DNA: TGCGCCAGCAGCTTGCTCAGCGTGAACACTGAAGCTTTCTTT.

The CDR3 protein is CASSQIGQGHGYTF. The CDR3 DNA reads as TGTGCCAGCAGCCAAATCGGACAGGGTCATGGCTACACCTTC. The chain employs TRBV4-2 and TRBJ1-2; 8 nucleotides match TRBD1. Germline trimming cut 2 bases from V and 6 bases from J; bases unmatched to any gene: 5. This CDR3 contains 14 residues. Per germline, CDR1 LGHNA and CDR2 YNFKEQ.